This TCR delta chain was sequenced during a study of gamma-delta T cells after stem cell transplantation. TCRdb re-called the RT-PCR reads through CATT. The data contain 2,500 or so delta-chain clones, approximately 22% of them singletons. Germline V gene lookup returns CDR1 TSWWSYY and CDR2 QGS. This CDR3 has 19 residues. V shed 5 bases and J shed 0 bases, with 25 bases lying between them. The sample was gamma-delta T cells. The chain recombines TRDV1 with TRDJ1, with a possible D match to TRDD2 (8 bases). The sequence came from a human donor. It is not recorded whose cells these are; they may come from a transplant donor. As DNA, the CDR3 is TGTGCTCTTGGGCTCTCTTCCTACTTGGGGGAGATGTACACCGATAAACTCATCTTT. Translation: CALGLSSYLGEMYTDKLIF.